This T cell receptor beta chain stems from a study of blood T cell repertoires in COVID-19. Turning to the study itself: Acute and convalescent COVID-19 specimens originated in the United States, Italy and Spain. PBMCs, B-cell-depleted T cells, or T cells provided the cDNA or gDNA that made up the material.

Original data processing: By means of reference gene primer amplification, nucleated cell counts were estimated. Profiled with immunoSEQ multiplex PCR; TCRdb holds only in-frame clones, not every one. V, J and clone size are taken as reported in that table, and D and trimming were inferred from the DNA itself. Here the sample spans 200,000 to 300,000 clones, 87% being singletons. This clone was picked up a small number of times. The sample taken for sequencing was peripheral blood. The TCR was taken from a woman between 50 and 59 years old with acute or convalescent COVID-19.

DNA of the CDR3: TGTGCCAGCAGGGCAGGACCGGGGGATGAGCAGTTCTTC. Translated, it gives CASRAGPGDEQFF. The rearrangement links TRBV28 to TRBJ2-1; possibly TRBD2 for D (6 bases). Per the germline V gene, CDR1 is MDHEN and CDR2 is SYDVKM. V dropped 6 bases and J dropped 8 bases, with 14 bases sitting between them. CDR3 size: 13 residues.